Sequencing of this T cell receptor (beta chain) was carried out in a study of T cells in localized non-small cell lung cancer. Study-wide results and limits: Elevated circulating T cell density in blood was associated with longer overall survival.

The CDR3 spans 12 residues. With 4 bases clipped from V and 8 bases from J, the junction kept 1 base outside the gene matches. Per the germline V gene, CDR1 is MGHRA and CDR2 is YSYEKL. Method: immunoSEQ multiplex PCR; TCRdb's copy keeps in-frame clones and lacks some. The data contain about 25,000 clones, 88% of them singletons. This clone appeared once. Its target is not known. The receptor was isolated from a woman aged 35 to 75 with stage III lung adenocarcinoma. This chain links TRBV4-1 with TRBJ2-1; TRBD2 agrees at 8 bases. Specimen: peripheral blood mononuclear cells, collected before any cancer treatment. CDR3 residues: CASSPREDEQFF. CDR3 nucleotides: TGCGCCAGCAGCCCGCGGGAGGATGAGCAGTTCTTC.